Presented here are 16 T cell receptor beta chains from one specimen sequenced in a study of HIV-infected patients and healthy controls. The repertoire came from unfractionated whole blood and reflected all unsorted peripheral T cells. cDNA was made from about 500 ng RNA using alpha and beta constant primers. Alpha and beta chain libraries were made separately by chain-specific third strand synthesis with multiplexing indices. In TCRdb, the 5' RACE reads were re-called with MiXCR into one record per CDR3 protein. This sample has roughly 15,000 distinct CDR3 sequences; roughly a tenth occur once, and the top ten carry less than 8%. Sequencing input: blood. These receptors were taken from an adult in good health.

This clonotype has at least ten counts. The V and J genes are TRBV5-4 and TRBJ1-2; a possible D gene is TRBD1 (5 bases). CDR1 SGHNT and CDR2 YYREEE come from the germline V gene (reference sequence). This CDR3 has 15 amino acids. V lost 2 bases, J lost 9 bases, and 20 bases lay in between. CDR3 DNA sequence: TGTGCCAGCAGCTTCGGGGGAACCGAGGGGAGGAGCTACACCTTC. It is translated as CASSFGGTEGRSYTF. Filled out from reference TRBV5-4 and TRBJ1-2, the complete variable domain reads ETGVTQSPTHLIKTRGQQVTLRCSSQSGHNTVSWYQQALGQGPQFIFQYYREEENGRGNFPPRFSGLQFPNYSSELNVNALELDDSALYLCASSFGGTEGRSYTFGSGTRLTVV.

There are many counts of this clonotype. The chain joins TRBV19 to TRBJ1-6; tentative D call: TRBD1 (6 bases). The CDR3 sequence is 15 residues long. V dropped 8 bases and J dropped 7 bases, with 18 bases sitting between them. The germline V gene encodes CDR1 LNHDA and CDR2 SQIVND (reference sequence). The CDR3 here is CASGIRTEPNSPLHF. The CDR3 region has the DNA TGTGCCAGTGGGATCCGGACAGAACCAAATTCACCCCTCCACTTT.

This rearrangement joins TRBV12-5 to TRBJ2-1; 12 nucleotides line up with TRBD2. The CDR3 runs 16 residues. Per germline, CDR1 LGHNT and CDR2 FRNRAP. Trimming cost V 6 bases and J 5 bases; bases outside gene matches: 8. This CDR3 is CASGSPRTSGNNEQFF. CDR3 bases: TGTGCTAGTGGCTCCCCTAGGACTAGCGGGAACAATGAGCAGTTCTTC.

This clonotype rates as medium-sized (0.01 to 0.1%). This chain uses TRBV29-1 with TRBJ2-7; D remains ambiguous. The germline V gene has CDR1 SQVTM and CDR2 ANQGSEA. V was cut by 7 bases and J by 5 bases, with 18 bases left in between. The CDR3 length is 13 residues. This CDR3 reads CSALPPLGDEQYF. As DNA, the CDR3 is TGCAGCGCTCTACCCCCATTAGGCGACGAGCAGTACTTC.

This clonotype counts as medium-sized (0.01 to 0.1%). The J gene is TRBJ2-6, the V gene TRBV29-1; D not certain. CDR1 is SQVTM and CDR2 is ANQGSEA in the germline V gene. V was cut by 6 bases and J by 0 bases, with 3 bases left in between. This CDR3 contains 12 residues. The CDR3 loop reads CSVDSGANVLTF. The CDR3 DNA is TGCAGCGTAGACTCTGGGGCCAACGTCCTGACTTTC.

In its sample, this clonotype is medium-sized. Compared with germline, one end of the junction differs, possibly owing to a read error. The chain is built from TRBV7-3 and TRBJ1-2; D may be TRBD1 (6 bases). The CDR3 has 13 amino acids. Germline V gives CDR1 SGHTA, CDR2 FQGTGA. This CDR3 reads CASSLGTGQLLNF. CDR3 coding DNA: TGTGCCAGCAGCTTAGGTACGGGACAACTCTTAAACTTC.

Ten or more counts support this clonotype. The chain has TRBV9 and TRBJ2-5, with D possibly TRBD2 on 6 matching bases. Deletions cut 0 bases from V and 0 bases from J, with 6 bases between. Germline V CDR1 and CDR2: SGDLS, YYNGEE. This CDR3 region has 14 residues. CDR3 loop: CASSVGGDQETQYF. CDR3 nucleotides: TGTGCCAGCAGCGTAGGGGGGGACCAAGAGACCCAGTACTTC.

This clonotype appeared many times. The chain carries TRBV3-1 and TRBJ2-2, with a tentative D call TRBD2 (6 bases). This CDR3 is built from 15 residues. The V and J ends lost 3 bases and 6 bases respectively, with 14 bases between them. Germline loops: CDR1 LGHDT, CDR2 YNNKEL (reference sequence). CDR3 DNA sequence: TGTGCCAGCAGCCATCATCTGCGGGGACCCGGGGAGCTGTTTTTT. Encoded protein: CASSHHLRGPGELFF.

Points on this clonotype: At one end the junction does not follow the germline gene, possibly because of a read error. This chain links TRBV13 with TRBJ2-4; no clear D gene. The germline gives CDR1 PRHDT, CDR2 FYEKMQ (reference sequence). The CDR3 contains 15 residues. The CDR3 region has the DNA TGTGCCAGCAGCGCCGGACCGCTAGGCAAAACCATTCAGTACTTC. It is translated as CASSAGPLGKTIQYF.

This clonotype was counted ten times or more. The genes are TRBV19 and TRBJ1-5; D is perhaps TRBD1 (6 bases). The V end was cut by 10 bases, the J end by 2 bases, with 12 bases between. The CDR3 contains 13 residues. Germline V CDR1 and CDR2: LNHDA, SQIVND (reference sequence). This chain's CDR3 is CATLSGGNQPQHF. The DNA of the CDR3 is TGTGCCACTCTCTCAGGGGGCAATCAGCCCCAGCATTTT. The entire variable domain, with the rest obtained from reference TRBV19 and TRBJ1-5, is as follows: DGGITQSPKYLFRKEGQNVTLSCEQNLNHDAMYWYRQDPGQGLRLIYYSQIVNDFQKGDIAEGYSVSREKKESFPLTVTSAQKNPTAFYLCATLSGGNQPQHFGDGTRLSIL.

The chain combines TRBV29-1 with TRBJ2-3, with TRBD2 matching over 7 bases. The V gene's germline CDR1 is SQVTM and CDR2 ANQGSEA. This CDR3 region has 14 residues. With 3 bases clipped from V and 3 bases from J, the junction kept 6 bases outside the gene matches. The CDR3 DNA sequence: TGCAGCGTTGATCTGCGGGGGAGGACAGATACGCAGTATTTT. It translates to CSVDLRGRTDTQYF.

This clonotype is medium-sized (0.01 to 0.1%) within its sample. The gene calls are TRBV15 and TRBJ1-5; a weak D match, TRBD1 (6 bases). V lost 3 bases and J lost 8, with 23 bases in between. Germline V lookup: CDR1 LNHNV, CDR2 YYDKDF (reference sequence). The CDR3 runs 17 residues. CDR3 coding DNA: TGTGCCACCAGCAGGAAGACAGGCGGGAGCTACTCCGAGCCCCAGCATTTT. Protein: CATSRKTGGSYSEPQHF.

Concerning this clonotype: The junction departs from the called germline gene at one end, perhaps through a read error. V gene TRBV12-3 or TRBV12-4 combines with J gene TRBJ1-4, with D uncertain. The CDR3 length is 14 residues. The CDR3 sequence: CASSLAPGRGKPFF. In nucleotides, the CDR3 is TGTGCCAGCAGTTTAGCGCCGGGTCGGGGAAAACCGTTTTTT.

This clonotype is judged medium-sized. The chain combines TRBV6-5 with TRBJ2-5; 8 bases agree with TRBD1. This CDR3 is built from 15 residues. Germline CDR1 MNHEY, CDR2 SVGAGI. The trim removed 5 bases at V and 5 bases at J, leaving 10 bases unmatched. The CDR3 loop is CASSKGQGDKETQYF. In DNA form, the CDR3 reads TGTGCCAGCAGTAAAGGACAGGGAGACAAGGAGACCCAGTACTTC.

This clonotype was picked up many times. The CDR3 spells CSAQGTSTDTQYF. The CDR3 DNA is TGCAGTGCCCAGGGAACTAGCACAGATACGCAGTATTTT. The rearrangement links TRBV20-1 to TRBJ2-3, with D maybe TRBD1 (5 bases). V lost 6 bases to trimming and J lost 0 bases, with 10 bases between them. Germline assignment: CDR1 DFQATT and CDR2 SNEGSKA (reference sequence). The CDR3 covers 13 residues.

In its sample, this clonotype is medium-sized. V usage is TRBV28 and J usage is TRBJ2-7; no firm D call. Trimming pared 6 bases from V and 3 bases from J, leaving 9 bases between. Germline CDR1 reads MDHEN; CDR2 reads SYDVKM. This CDR3 contains 12 residues. CDR3 amino acids: CASSTPGYEQYF. As DNA, the CDR3 is TGTGCCAGCAGCACCCCCGGCTACGAGCAGTACTTC.